Presented here are 24 T cell receptor beta chains from one specimen sequenced in a study of post-analysis software for immune sequencing data. Whole-study results and caveats: The study found TRBV5-6, TRBV5-1 and TRBV20-1 among roughly 5 TRBV segments more frequent in patients than controls.

Their antigen targets remain unknown. cDNA libraries for TCR beta contained unique molecular identifiers. TCRdb fed the PCR reads into MiXCR, producing one record per CDR3 protein. The sample records about 620,000 distinct CDR3 sequences, 40% to 50% being singletons. Sequencing was carried out using blood. The receptors come from a girl aged 5 to 17 with multiple sclerosis.

The table lists this clonotype with a few counts. V and J are TRBV29-1 and TRBJ2-5; 11 bases line up with TRBD2. The junction had 14 bases not matched to a gene; V was cut back by 7 bases and J by 7 bases. Germline V gene lookup returns CDR1 SQVTM and CDR2 ANQGSEA. The CDR3 extends over 15 amino acids. CDR3 nucleotide sequence: TGCAGCGGGCGACTGAGGGGGACTAGCGGAGCGACCCAGTACTTC. This encodes CSGRLRGTSGATQYF.

This chain links TRBV19 with TRBJ2-5, with TRBD1 identical over 9 bases. With V trimmed by 7 bases and J by 5 bases, 8 bases remained unmatched. Germline CDR1 LNHDA, CDR2 SQIVND (reference sequence). The CDR3 length is 14 residues. The CDR3, as DNA: TGTGCCAGTAAATCAGGACAGGGGAGGGAGACCCAGTACTTC. Amino acid sequence: CASKSGQGRETQYF. The full variable domain, with the rest looked up from reference TRBV19 and TRBJ2-5, is DGGITQSPKYLFRKEGQNVTLSCEQNLNHDAMYWYRQDPGQGLRLIYYSQIVNDFQKGDIAEGYSVSREKKESFPLTVTSAQKNPTAFYLCASKSGQGRETQYFGPGTRLLVL.

This clonotype has just a few counts. The chain has TRBV12-3 or TRBV12-4 and TRBJ2-7; either TRBD1 or TRBD2 may supply D (7 bases each). The CDR3 is 14 residues long. Trimming stripped 3 bases from V and 4 bases from J, with 13 bases between. DNA for the CDR3: TGTGCCAGCAGTTTGGGAGGGGGCTGGTACGAGCAGTACTTC. Translated: CASSLGGGWYEQYF.

This clonotype was found a few times. J is TRBJ2-4 and V is TRBV5-5, with TRBD2 as a possible D gene (6 bases). The V end lost 3 bases, the J end lost 8 bases, and 18 bases lay between the germline ends. CDR3 length: 15 residues. Germline values: CDR1 SGHKS, CDR2 YYEKEE (reference sequence). The CDR3 protein is CASSSLAARRDIQYF. In DNA, the CDR3 is TGTGCCAGCAGCTCGTTAGCGGCCAGAAGGGACATTCAGTACTTC.

The chain is built from TRBV5-5 and TRBJ2-3; TRBD1 agrees at 9 bases. The length of the CDR3 is 16 residues. The ends lost 4 bases at V and 2 bases at J; junction bases unmatched: 8. Germline V gives CDR1 SGHKS, CDR2 YYEKEE (reference sequence). CDR3 sequence: CASSLPDRGDTDTQYF. CDR3 nucleotides: TGTGCCAGCAGCCTTCCGGACAGGGGTGACACAGATACGCAGTATTTT. The full variable domain, its missing parts supplied by reference TRBV5-5 and TRBJ2-3, is DAGVTQSPTHLIKTRGQQVTLRCSPISGHKSVSWYQQVLGQGPQFIFQYYEKEERGRGNFPDRFSARQFPNYSSELNVNALLLGDSALYLCASSLPDRGDTDTQYFGPGTRLTVL.

In its sample, this clonotype was seen a few times. CDR3 loop: CASSLVVGGYGYTF. CDR3 DNA: TGTGCCAGCAGCTTGGTTGTAGGGGGCTATGGCTACACCTTC. The chain uses TRBV5-6 and TRBJ1-2; tentative D call: TRBD1 (6 bases). Germline CDR1 reads SGHDT; CDR2 reads YYEEEE. This CDR3 has 14 amino acids. V gave up 0 bases and J gave up 4 bases, with 10 bases separating them. The variable domain in full, completed from reference TRBV5-6 and TRBJ1-2, reads DAGVTQSPTHLIKTRGQQVTLRCSPKSGHDTVSWYQQALGQGPQFIFQYYEEEERQRGNFPDRFSGHQFPNYSSELNVNALLLGDSALYLCASSLVVGGYGYTFGSGTRLTVV.

V is TRBV29-1 and J is TRBJ1-2; TRBD1 agrees at 7 bases. The CDR3 spans 11 residues. J gave up 3 bases and V 7 bases, and 2 bases lay outside the gene matches. CDR1 and CDR2 from the germline V gene are SQVTM and ANQGSEA. DNA of the CDR3: TGCAGCGACGGGACAGACTATGGCTACACCTTC. Its translation: CSDGTDYGYTF.

This clonotype was seen only a few times. This chain joins TRBV10-3 and TRBJ2-7; 7 bases agree with TRBD2. The length of the CDR3 is 14 residues. CDR1 is ENHRY and CDR2 is SYGVKD in the germline V gene. The V gene end was trimmed by 0 bases and the J gene end by 2 bases; junction bases not matched to a gene: 1. CDR3: CAISESGLAYEQYF. Written as DNA, the CDR3 is TGTGCCATCAGTGAGTCTGGACTAGCCTACGAGCAGTACTTC.

The chain links TRBV27 to TRBJ2-4, with D hard to call. The closer fit of TRBJ2-7 to the DNA end suggests the J call may be wrong. The CDR3 totals 15 residues. The germline gives CDR1 MNHEY, CDR2 SMNVEV (reference sequence). The DNA of the CDR3 is TGTGCCAGCAGTTTAGAAGGGCATCGGTTCTACGAGCAGTACTTC. Protein: CASSLEGHRFYEQYF.

The chain couples TRBV24-1 to TRBJ1-5; a possible D gene is TRBD1 (5 bases). The CDR3 is made up of 16 amino acids. Germline lookup yields CDR1 KGHDR and CDR2 SFDVKD. Trimming shortened V by 4 bases and J by 0 bases, and 12 bases separated the two germline ends. CDR3 sequence reads: CATSDPRQPSNQPQHF. The CDR3, as DNA: TGTGCCACCAGTGACCCGAGACAGCCTAGCAATCAGCCCCAGCATTTT.

This clonotype turned up a few times. J is TRBJ2-7 and V is TRBV20-1; the D gene is possibly TRBD1 (5 bases). The CDR3 is made up of 12 amino acids. V was pared by 2 bases and J by 3 bases, with 8 bases between. The germline V gene has CDR1 DFQATT and CDR2 SNEGSKA (reference sequence). CDR3 amino acids: CSARQGIYEQYF. For the CDR3, the DNA is TGCAGTGCTAGACAGGGTATCTACGAGCAGTACTTC.

The rearrangement uses TRBV5-1 and TRBJ1-5; D is possibly TRBD1 (5 bases). Germline loops: CDR1 SGHRS, CDR2 YFSETQ. The CDR3 extends over 14 amino acids. Trimming cost V 1 base and J 1 base, with 6 bases left between them. CDR3 in amino acids: CASSLWGSNQPQHF. The CDR3 DNA follows: TGCGCCAGCAGCTTGTGGGGGAGCAATCAGCCCCAGCATTTT.

The rearrangement uses TRBV7-9 and TRBJ1-1, with D possibly TRBD1 on 5 matching bases. V lost 0 bases to trimming and J lost 3 bases, with 11 bases between them. From germline, CDR1 is SEHNR and CDR2 FQNEAQ (reference sequence). The CDR3 is 15 residues long. The CDR3 sequence is CASSLAGQGDTEAFF. As DNA, the CDR3 is TGTGCCAGCAGCTTAGCCGGGCAGGGCGACACTGAAGCTTTCTTT.

The J gene is TRBJ2-6, the V gene TRBV4-2; D not resolved. Trimming shortened V by 2 bases and J by 2 bases, and 10 bases separated the two germline ends. This CDR3 comprises 16 residues. Germline V gene sequence: CDR1 LGHNA, CDR2 YNFKEQ. CDR3 nucleotide sequence: TGTGCCAGCAGCCAAACCCCTAGTGCTGGGGCCAACGTCCTGACTTTC. Protein sequence: CASSQTPSAGANVLTF.

This clonotype was counted between two and nine times. The chain employs TRBV12-3 or TRBV12-4 and TRBJ2-1, with TRBD2 as a possible D gene (5 bases). Trimming cost V 7 bases and J 4 bases, with 11 bases left between them. This CDR3 region has 13 residues. DNA of the CDR3: TGTGCCAGCACTAGGCGGGCGTACAATGAGCAGTTCTTC. Its protein is CASTRRAYNEQFF.

The sample holds a few counts of this clonotype. The chain combines TRBV7-3 with TRBJ2-1, with D possibly being TRBD1 (6 bases). The CDR3 covers 14 residues. The germline V gene encodes CDR1 SGHTA and CDR2 FQGTGA. The V end was cut by 2 bases, the J end by 7 bases, with 12 bases between. In DNA, the CDR3 is TGTGCCAGCAGCTTAGGCAGGGGTGAGAATGAGCAGTTCTTC. This translates into CASSLGRGENEQFF. The full variable domain, completed using reference TRBV7-3 and TRBJ2-1, is GAGVSQTPSNKVTEKGKYVELRCDPISGHTALYWYRQSLGQGPEFLIYFQGTGAADDSGLPNDRFFAVRPEGSVSTLKIQRTERGDSAVYLCASSLGRGENEQFFGPGTRLTVL.

The table lists this clonotype with a count of one. The V call is TRBV3-1, the J call TRBJ2-7; no clear D. Trimming removed 3 bases at V and 2 bases at J, with 17 bases between. The CDR3 runs 16 residues. The germline V gene encodes CDR1 LGHDT and CDR2 YNNKEL (reference sequence). CDR3 sequence reads: CASSHSVLLFPYEQYF. CDR3 sequence (DNA): TGTGCCAGCAGCCACTCGGTCCTCCTATTCCCCTACGAGCAGTACTTC.

This clonotype came up a few times. The J gene is TRBJ1-1, the V gene TRBV20-1, with D perhaps matching TRBD1 (5 bases). CDR1 DFQATT and CDR2 SNEGSKA come from the germline V gene (reference sequence). V shed 4 bases and J shed 1 base, with 13 bases lying between them. CDR3 length equals 14 residues. The DNA of the CDR3 is TGCAGTGCTACTACCCTGACAGAGAACACTGAAGCTTTCTTT. Translated, it gives CSATTLTENTEAFF.

Only a few counts were recorded for this clonotype. V is TRBV5-1 and J is TRBJ2-5; the match to TRBD2 covers 10 bases. J lost 3 bases, V lost 9 bases, and 14 bases had no gene match. The CDR3 extends over 16 amino acids. Germline values: CDR1 SGHRS, CDR2 YFSETQ. In nucleotides, the CDR3 is TGCGCCACCCAAAGGGCTAGCGGGAGCAGAAAAGAGACCCAGTACTTC. Translation gives CATQRASGSRKETQYF. The whole variable domain, filled in from reference TRBV5-1 and TRBJ2-5, reads KAGVTQTPRYLIKTRGQQVTLSCSPISGHRSVSWYQQTPGQGLQFLFEYFSETQRNKGNFPGRFSGRQFSNSRSEMNVSTLELGDSALYLCATQRASGSRKETQYFGPGTRLLVL.

In DNA form, the CDR3 reads TGTGCCAGCAGCGGGCAGGGTGACTATGGCTACACCTTC. Amino acid sequence: CASSGQGDYGYTF. The V and J genes are TRBV27 and TRBJ1-2; TRBD1 is a possible D gene (5 bases). This CDR3 has 13 residues. Trimming shortened V by 6 bases and J by 3 bases, and 11 bases separated the two germline ends. CDR1 MNHEY and CDR2 SMNVEV come from the germline V gene (reference sequence).

With respect to this clonotype: Its ends do not fully match the called genes, so a read error is possible. V gene TRBV2 combines with J gene TRBJ2-1; TRBD2 agrees at 11 bases. CDR1 is SNHLY, CDR2 FYNNEI, per germline. This CDR3 comprises 16 residues. DNA of the CDR3: TGTGCCAGCACTGAACTAGCGGGGGCCGTCTACAATGAGCAGTTCTTC. Its protein is CASTELAGAVYNEQFF.

The chain carries TRBV4-1 and TRBJ1-2, with 7 bases lining up with TRBD1. CDR3 length equals 15 residues. The germline gives CDR1 MGHRA, CDR2 YSYEKL. Trimming cost V 0 bases and J 4 bases; bases outside gene matches: 5. This CDR3 reads CASSQEAAGGYGYTF. The CDR3 coding sequence is TGCGCCAGCAGCCAAGAAGCAGCAGGGGGCTATGGCTACACCTTC.

The chain links TRBV4-1 to TRBJ1-1; possible D gene TRBD1, 5 bases. Trimming removed 5 bases at V and 7 bases at J, with 11 bases between. This CDR3 is built from 12 residues. CDR1 and CDR2 (germline): MGHRA, YSYEKL. This chain's CDR3 is CASSYTGFEAFF. CDR3 DNA sequence: TGCGCCAGCAGCTATACAGGCTTTGAAGCTTTCTTT.

This rearrangement joins TRBV7-9 to TRBJ2-1; the D is unclear. The CDR3 runs 12 residues. Germline CDR1 reads SEHNR; CDR2 reads FQNEAQ (reference sequence). Trimming took 3 bases from V and 9 from J, leaving 9 bases between them. CDR3 sequence (DNA): TGTGCCAGCAGCTTGGTCCCGCTTGAGCAGTTCTTC. This gives the protein CASSLVPLEQFF.